This is a list of T cell receptor beta chains from one sample in a study of early T cells in non-severe SARS-CoV-2 infection. TCRdb recomputed calls from the 5' RACE reads with MiXCR, one row per CDR3 protein. The repertoire holds around 84,000 distinct CDR3 sequences, about 12% seen once, with less than 3% in the top ten. Sequences were obtained from whole blood. Source of these receptors: an adult who was a healthcare worker with PCR-confirmed SARS-CoV-2 infection or an uninfected control (not recorded which). Each CDR3 is given with its conserved first and last residue. The order of the fields is J gene, CDR3 length, V gene, D gene, CDR3 protein. The D gene is left open where the match is weak.

J gene: TRBJ1-5
CDR3 length: 13
V gene: TRBV2
D gene: -
CDR3 protein: CASNSVSNQPQHF

J gene: TRBJ1-1
CDR3 length: 14
V gene: TRBV7-8
D gene: TRBD1
CDR3 protein: CASSLPQGFTEAFF

J gene: TRBJ2-7
CDR3 length: 14
V gene: TRBV5-4
D gene: -
CDR3 protein: CASSQDKVSYEQYF

J gene: TRBJ2-3
CDR3 length: 19
V gene: TRBV15
D gene: TRBD2
CDR3 protein: CATSSSNRELAGAKDTQYF

J gene: TRBJ2-3
CDR3 length: 15
V gene: TRBV10-3
D gene: TRBD2
CDR3 protein: CATSGLAGAASAQYF

J gene: TRBJ2-3
CDR3 length: 16
V gene: TRBV11-2
D gene: -
CDR3 protein: CASSGRGGPITDTQYF

J gene: TRBJ2-1
CDR3 length: 17
V gene: TRBV19
D gene: -
CDR3 protein: CASSPPRPLSSYNEQFF

J gene: TRBJ1-1
CDR3 length: 19
V gene: TRBV6-2/TRBV6-3
D gene: TRBD1
CDR3 protein: CASSYTPGQWTGMNTEAFF

J gene: TRBJ1-5
CDR3 length: 15
V gene: TRBV7-9
D gene: TRBD1
CDR3 protein: CASSSGQGDPQPQHF

J gene: TRBJ2-7
CDR3 length: 13
V gene: TRBV18
D gene: TRBD1
CDR3 protein: CASSPTGVGEQYF

J gene: TRBJ2-3
CDR3 length: 18
V gene: TRBV14
D gene: -
CDR3 protein: CASSQRPLVRGDPDTQYF

J gene: TRBJ2-3
CDR3 length: 16
V gene: TRBV12-3/TRBV12-4
D gene: TRBD2
CDR3 protein: CASSPGTSGDTDTQYF

J gene: TRBJ2-2
CDR3 length: 14
V gene: TRBV7-3
D gene: -
CDR3 protein: CASSRDQNTGELFF

J gene: TRBJ1-5
CDR3 length: 13
V gene: TRBV5-4
D gene: -
CDR3 protein: CASSRDPDQPQHF

J gene: TRBJ2-1
CDR3 length: 23
V gene: TRBV5-5
D gene: TRBD2
CDR3 protein: CASSLVGGTGAGGPQSSYNEQFF

J gene: TRBJ2-5
CDR3 length: 16
V gene: TRBV7-6
D gene: TRBD2
CDR3 protein: CASSRPSGIFQETQYF

J gene: TRBJ2-3
CDR3 length: 14
V gene: TRBV5-8
D gene: -
CDR3 protein: CASSLELDTDTQYF

J gene: TRBJ2-3
CDR3 length: 11
V gene: TRBV29-1
D gene: TRBD1
CDR3 protein: CSVAGGDTQYF

J gene: TRBJ2-1
CDR3 length: 15
V gene: TRBV13
D gene: TRBD1
CDR3 protein: CASSRRGQGRNEQFF

J gene: TRBJ2-1
CDR3 length: 12
V gene: TRBV29-1
D gene: -
CDR3 protein: CSVAGAYNEQFF

J gene: TRBJ1-5
CDR3 length: 14
V gene: TRBV7-2
D gene: TRBD1
CDR3 protein: CASSPGTANQPQHF

J gene: TRBJ2-5
CDR3 length: 13
V gene: TRBV11-2
D gene: -
CDR3 protein: CASSQGYQETQYF

J gene: TRBJ2-7
CDR3 length: 13
V gene: TRBV24-1
D gene: -
CDR3 protein: CATSDFGGFEQYF

J gene: TRBJ2-1
CDR3 length: 13
V gene: TRBV7-3
D gene: -
CDR3 protein: CASRDTSYNEQFF

J gene: TRBJ1-1
CDR3 length: 13
V gene: TRBV3-1
D gene: -
CDR3 protein: CASRPTVNTEAFF

J gene: TRBJ1-4
CDR3 length: 15
V gene: TRBV7-9
D gene: TRBD1
CDR3 protein: CASSSHRGTNEKLFF

J gene: TRBJ1-1
CDR3 length: 13
V gene: TRBV5-6
D gene: -
CDR3 protein: CVSSLSGPSEAFF

J gene: TRBJ2-3
CDR3 length: 15
V gene: TRBV7-8
D gene: -
CDR3 protein: CASSISVTSTDTQYF

J gene: TRBJ1-4
CDR3 length: 14
V gene: TRBV20-1
D gene: -
CDR3 protein: CSATWTPTNEKLFF

J gene: TRBJ2-7
CDR3 length: 15
V gene: TRBV3-1
D gene: -
CDR3 protein: CASSQDKWRSYEQYF

J gene: TRBJ1-1
CDR3 length: 15
V gene: TRBV11-2
D gene: -
CDR3 protein: CASSPNPGSNTEAFF

J gene: TRBJ2-1
CDR3 length: 16
V gene: TRBV12-3/TRBV12-4
D gene: TRBD1
CDR3 protein: CASSSGTGGAYNEQFF

J gene: TRBJ2-3
CDR3 length: 16
V gene: TRBV5-4
D gene: TRBD1
CDR3 protein: CASSLRRDRSTDTQYF

J gene: TRBJ2-7
CDR3 length: 14
V gene: TRBV20-1
D gene: -
CDR3 protein: CSASDGPVSYEQYF

J gene: TRBJ1-5
CDR3 length: 15
V gene: TRBV4-2
D gene: TRBD1
CDR3 protein: CASSQPDRAAQPQHF

J gene: TRBJ2-7
CDR3 length: 15
V gene: TRBV20-1
D gene: -
CDR3 protein: CSANLPLQVSYEQYF

J gene: TRBJ2-7
CDR3 length: 14
V gene: TRBV28
D gene: -
CDR3 protein: CASSLTFSPYEQYF

J gene: TRBJ1-6
CDR3 length: 15
V gene: TRBV18
D gene: -
CDR3 protein: CASSPQGDGNSPLHF

J gene: TRBJ1-5
CDR3 length: 16
V gene: TRBV6-6
D gene: TRBD1
CDR3 protein: CASSYSPGTGNQPQHF

J gene: TRBJ1-1
CDR3 length: 13
V gene: TRBV7-3
D gene: TRBD1
CDR3 protein: CASSEWTGAEAFF

J gene: TRBJ1-6
CDR3 length: 17
V gene: TRBV6-5
D gene: -
CDR3 protein: CASRIAQGKPYNSPLHF

J gene: TRBJ2-5
CDR3 length: 12
V gene: TRBV5-4
D gene: -
CDR3 protein: CASSLEMETQYF

J gene: TRBJ1-1
CDR3 length: 13
V gene: TRBV6-5
D gene: -
CDR3 protein: CASGAGVNTEAFF

J gene: TRBJ2-1
CDR3 length: 17
V gene: TRBV5-1
D gene: TRBD1
CDR3 protein: CASSFNGQAPSYNEQFF

J gene: TRBJ2-1
CDR3 length: 15
V gene: TRBV6-5
D gene: -
CDR3 protein: CASSYSWQGKNEQFF

J gene: TRBJ1-5
CDR3 length: 15
V gene: TRBV18
D gene: -
CDR3 protein: CASSPSGGDHQPQHF

J gene: TRBJ1-4
CDR3 length: 15
V gene: TRBV18
D gene: TRBD1
CDR3 protein: CASSPPGQGPEKLFF

J gene: TRBJ2-5
CDR3 length: 14
V gene: TRBV6-1
D gene: -
CDR3 protein: CASSPLTTQETQYF

J gene: TRBJ1-2
CDR3 length: 12
V gene: TRBV3-1
D gene: TRBD1
CDR3 protein: CASRQGARGYTF